The rows below give T cell receptor beta chains drawn from one sample of a study of blood T cell repertoires in COVID-19. Sequencing used immunoSEQ multiplex PCR; TCRdb keeps in-frame clones, though not all of them. This table holds 65,000 to 80,000 clones, roughly 90% found once. Sequencing input: peripheral blood. The receptors come from a man aged 50 or older with active COVID-19. Both conserved end residues are part of each CDR3. The D gene is left open where the match is weak. Only some rows state a clone size, as once, few, many or a class for expanded clones.

V gene,D gene,J gene,clone size,CDR3 DNA,CDR3 protein
TRBV25-1,NA,TRBJ1-6,NA,TGTGCCAGCAGGGGGGTCTCCCGGGAGCCCCTCCACTTT,CASRGVSREPLHF
TRBV28,TRBD1,TRBJ1-5,NA,TGTGCCAGCAGCTCAGGGGGTTTCCAGCCCCAGCATTTT,CASSSGGFQPQHF
TRBV27,TRBD2,TRBJ2-3,NA,TGTGCCAGCAAAGCCGGGACTAGCGGGAGATCAGATACGCAGTATTTT,CASKAGTSGRSDTQYF
TRBV2,TRBD2,TRBJ2-5,NA,TGTGCCACAGACTGGGGGGGGTTTGAGACCCAGTACTTC,CATDWGGFETQYF
TRBV5-4,NA,TRBJ1-6,NA,TGTGCCAGCAGCCCCCGGACAGATAATTCACCCCTCCACTTT,CASSPRTDNSPLHF
TRBV5-1,NA,TRBJ1-1,NA,TGCGCCAGCAGCTTGGTGGGCAGTGGAAACACTGAAGCTTTCTTT,CASSLVGSGNTEAFF
TRBV5-1,TRBD1,TRBJ2-7,NA,TGCGCCAGCAGCTTGTGGGCAGGGGGTGACTACGAGCAGTACTTC,CASSLWAGGDYEQYF
TRBV19,NA,TRBJ2-2,few,TGTGCCAGTAGTATCGGAGGAGTCGGGGAGCTGTTTTTT,CASSIGGVGELFF
TRBV19,TRBD2,TRBJ2-7,few,TGTGCCAGTAAACCGGCGGGAGGGCCAAGCGAGCAGTACTTC,CASKPAGGPSEQYF
TRBV2,TRBD1,TRBJ1-1,NA,TGTGCCAGCAGGCCTGACAGGGCCAGTGAAGCTTTCTTT,CASRPDRASEAFF
TRBV27,TRBD1,TRBJ1-1,NA,TGTGCCAGCAGCCCTCGGGACAGGGGTTACACTGAAGCTTTCTTT,CASSPRDRGYTEAFF
TRBV7-2,NA,TRBJ2-1,NA,TGTGCCAGCAGCGTCGGGGGGCCCTCCTACAATGAGCAGTTCTTC,CASSVGGPSYNEQFF
TRBV11-3,NA,TRBJ2-3,NA,TGTGCCAGCAGCTTAGCTACCGGGAATACGCAGTATTTT,CASSLATGNTQYF
TRBV5-1,TRBD2,TRBJ2-2,NA,TGCGCCAGCAGCTTGGGTGTCCTAGCGGGGGGGACGAACACCGGGGAGCTGTTTTTT,CASSLGVLAGGTNTGELFF
TRBV6-5,NA,TRBJ2-7,NA,TGTGCCAGCAGTTACAGCAACCGGGATCGAGAGCAATTC,CASSYSNRDREQF
TRBV6-2/TRBV6-3,NA,TRBJ2-1,NA,TGTGCCAGCAGTTTTTCCTTGGGGGCGAGCTCCTACAATGAGCAGTTCTTC,CASSFSLGASSYNEQFF
TRBV29-1,NA,TRBJ2-1,NA,TGCAGCGCCACAGGGTCGGCCTACAATGAGCAGTTCTTC,CSATGSAYNEQFF
TRBV18,TRBD2,TRBJ2-7,NA,TGTGCCAGCTCACCGACTAGCGGGACTCGGGAGCAGTACTTC,CASSPTSGTREQYF
TRBV24-1,TRBD2,TRBJ2-4,NA,TGTGCCACCAGTGAGGCTAGCGGGACCAAAAACATTCAGTACTTC,CATSEASGTKNIQYF
TRBV4-3,NA,TRBJ1-2,NA,TGCGCCAGCAGCCAAGTAGGCGGGTATGGCTACACCTTC,CASSQVGGYGYTF
TRBV28,NA,TRBJ1-2,NA,TGTGCCGTACGGGGGGCAGCCATAAGCTATGGCTACACCTTC,CAVRGAAISYGYTF
TRBV5-4,NA,TRBJ1-6,NA,TGTGCCAGCAGCTTGGCGGCGGCAGGGGTTATTAATTCACCCCTCCACTTT,CASSLAAAGVINSPLHF
TRBV9,NA,TRBJ1-6,NA,TGTGCCAGCAGCGTAGGCCCGACGGGGATATCCTATAATTCACCCCTCCACTTT,CASSVGPTGISYNSPLHF
TRBV3-1/TRBV3-2,NA,TRBJ1-3,once,TGTGCCAGCAGCCAAGAAACAGGGCCTGGAAACACCATATATTTT,CASSQETGPGNTIYF
TRBV6-6,NA,TRBJ1-5,NA,TGTGCCACCGGGGGAGAGGAGCCCCAGCATTTT,CATGGEEPQHF
TRBV29-1,TRBD1,TRBJ2-1,NA,TGCAGCGTTGGACAGGGCTACAATGAGCAGTTCTTC,CSVGQGYNEQFF
TRBV3-1/TRBV3-2,NA,TRBJ1-1,NA,TGTGCCAGCAGCCAATCCTTATATGAAGCTTTCTTT,CASSQSLYEAFF
TRBV6-5,NA,TRBJ2-3,NA,TGTGCCAGCAGTTACTCCGGGAGCAGGACAGATACGCAGTATTTT,CASSYSGSRTDTQYF
TRBV3-1/TRBV3-2,NA,TRBJ1-1,NA,TGTGCCAGCAGCCAAGAAGGGGTGCTAGTTGGGAACACTGAAGCTTTCTTT,CASSQEGVLVGNTEAFF
TRBV6-2/TRBV6-3,TRBD1,TRBJ1-5,NA,TGTGCCAGCAGCTACTCCGGGACAGGGATTTATAGCAATCAGCCCCAGCATTTT,CASSYSGTGIYSNQPQHF
TRBV7-3,NA,TRBJ2-1,NA,TGTGCCAGCAGCCTAGCGTCCCTGGGCGGTGAGCAGTTCTTC,CASSLASLGGEQFF